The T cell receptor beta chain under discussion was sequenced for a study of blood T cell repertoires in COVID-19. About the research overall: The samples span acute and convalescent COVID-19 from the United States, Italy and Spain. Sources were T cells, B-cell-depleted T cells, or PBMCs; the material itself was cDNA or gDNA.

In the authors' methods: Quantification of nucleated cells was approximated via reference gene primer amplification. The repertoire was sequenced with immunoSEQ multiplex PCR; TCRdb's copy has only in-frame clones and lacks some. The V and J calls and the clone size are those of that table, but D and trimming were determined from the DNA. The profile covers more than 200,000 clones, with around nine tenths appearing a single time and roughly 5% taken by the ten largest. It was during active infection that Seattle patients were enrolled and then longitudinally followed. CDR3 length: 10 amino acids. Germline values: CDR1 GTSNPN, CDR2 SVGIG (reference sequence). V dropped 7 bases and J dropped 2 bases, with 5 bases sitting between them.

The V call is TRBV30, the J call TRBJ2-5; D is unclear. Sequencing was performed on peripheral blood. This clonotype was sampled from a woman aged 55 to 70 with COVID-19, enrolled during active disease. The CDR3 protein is CALRQETQYF. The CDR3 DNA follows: TGTGCCTTGCGACAAGAGACCCAGTACTTC.